The clone carrying this T cell receptor (beta chain) occurred a few times. The sample is drawn from a study of patients and donors after allogeneic stem cell transplantation. TCRdb reprocessed the RT-PCR reads via MiXCR and lists one record per CDR3 protein. This table holds 190,000 or so distinct CDR3 sequences, more than 35% found once. V lost 5 bases, J lost 5 bases, and 21 bases lay in between. This CDR3 has 16 residues. The rearrangement uses TRBV12-3 or TRBV12-4 and TRBJ2-5; weak D call: TRBD1 (6 bases). The receptor comes from a human donor who was either an allogeneic HSCT recipient or a stem cell or donor lymphocyte infusion donor (not recorded which). It is not recorded whose cells these are; they may come from a transplant donor. The sequenced sample was blood, either unsorted or a sorted T cell fraction (not recorded which). The CDR3 DNA reads TGTGCCAGCAGTGCGATAACCGGGACACGGGATGAGACCCAGTACTTC. Amino acids: CASSAITGTRDETQYF.